Detailed here is one T cell receptor (beta chain). The antigen this receptor binds is unknown. The sample holds no much larger clone one base away, and base qualities are not on file. This record comes from a study of blood T cell repertoires in COVID-19 (dated by TCRdb to the early 2020s). Notes on the research overall: Collaborator samples came from the United States, Italy and Spain and covered acute and convalescent phases of COVID-19. HLA class I and class II types, where available, came from metadata supplied by the sample provider rather than from assay-based typing. The material from the prospective study consisted of cDNA or gDNA derived from T cells, B-cell-depleted T cells, or PBMCs. Deeply sampled blood TCRbeta repertoires from subjects exposed to, actively infected with, or recovered from COVID-19 were included in the dataset. The samples were drawn from two sources: the first 160 participants of the ongoing ImmuneRACE study, and about 1,300 subjects contributed by 6 global collaborators. A de-identified subject ID, COVID-19 status, age in years and sex were almost always included in the sample metadata. The repertoires were released in a freely available public database meant as a resource for research on the immune response to SARS-CoV-2.

TCRbeta CDR3 regions were amplified from genomic DNA by means of the immunoSEQ Assay, a bias-controlled multiplex PCR. In the original analysis: Nucleated cell counts per sample were estimated from amplification of reference gene primers within the assay. Sequence reads were collapsed and filtered to measure the absolute abundance of every unique TCRbeta CDR3 rearrangement. For each sample, productive Simpson clonality was calculated as the square root of Simpson's diversity index over productive rearrangements. TCRdb took this table from immuneACCESS and kept in-frame rearrangements with V and J called. Such tables lack part of the clones; where checked against another copy, unresolved V genes explain under half of the gap, and the rest is unexplained. V and J calls and clone size are those listed in that table; D and trimming were worked out from the DNA. This sample gives some 160,000 clones in total; 89% of them show up just once. The top ten clones comprise 2.5% to 3% of the sample.

Broader findings and caveats from the paper: Clinical and demographic metadata were provided uncurated, with the amount varying by source and participant.

Taken from the germline V gene, the CDR1 and CDR2 loops are MGHDK and SYGVNS. The CDR3 numbers 16 residues from cysteine through phenylalanine. CDR3 DNA only is kept here, 48 bases in frame from base 1. V is reduced by 4 bases and J by 9 bases, leaving a spacing of 19 bases between them. Collaborating institutions collected whole blood in K2EDTA tubes following their own protocols. Collaborator samples were shipped for TCRbeta analysis as frozen whole blood, isolated PBMCs, or DNA extracted from either sample type. Sequencing input: peripheral blood. This TCR was sampled from a man in his 60s with acute or convalescent COVID-19. The chain uses TRBV25-1 and TRBJ1-6; possibly the D gene is TRBD1, per 5 matching bases. Here the CDR3 is given as CASSASYQGGRSPLHF. The nucleotide sequence reads as follows: TGTGCCAGCAGTGCCTCTTATCAGGGCGGTCGTTCACCCCTCCACTTT. Extended through the reference TRBV25-1 and TRBJ1-6 proteins, this CDR3 yields the full variable domain: EADIYQTPRYLVIGTGKKITLECSQTMGHDKMYWYQQDPGMELHLIHYSYGVNSTEKGDLSSESTVSRIRTEHFPLTLESARPSHTSQYLCASSASYQGGRSPLHFGNGTRLTVT.